A selection of T cell receptor beta chains follows, all from one sample in a study of cytomegalovirus exposure and HLA in healthy donors. Using immunoSEQ multiplex PCR, the repertoire was profiled, and TCRdb retains in-frame clones only, with some absent. The sample records 130,000 to 150,000 clones, about 76% being singletons. Input material: PBMCs. Source of these receptors: a man aged 18 to 30 in good health and CMV-seronegative. Both conserved end residues are part of each CDR3.

CDR3 protein: CASSPSRAEETQYF
V gene: TRBV11-2

CDR3 protein: CASRGGHRYGYTF
V gene: TRBV27

CDR3 protein: CASTLQGNYGYTF
V gene: TRBV2

CDR3 protein: CASSLYRTGSSTDTQYF
V gene: TRBV5-4

CDR3 protein: CASRQRGAQETQYF
V gene: TRBV7-9

CDR3 protein: CASSPSGLAEETQYF
V gene: TRBV9

CDR3 protein: CASSLDGLATKTQYF
V gene: TRBV7-7

CDR3 protein: CASSSDFEKYEQYF
V gene: TRBV13

CDR3 protein: CAWSAWTRVAGSTIYF
V gene: TRBV30

CDR3 protein: CASSPQRPGQGDVEYF
V gene: TRBV18

CDR3 protein: CASSFSGVNTGELFF
V gene: TRBV7-2

CDR3 protein: CASSQDFGGPSSYNSPLHF
V gene: TRBV4-1